Described below is a single TCR beta chain sequence and its context. In the source study's methods: Estimated nucleated cell counts came from reference gene primer amplification. Measured with immunoSEQ multiplex PCR; TCRdb has only the in-frame clones, and not every one. V and J calls and clone size are as listed in that table; D and trimming were resolved from the DNA. Here the sample spans 100,000 to 110,000 clones, roughly nine tenths being singletons. This specimen comes from a study of blood T cell repertoires in COVID-19. The wider study: Spain, Italy and the United States supplied samples that represented acute and convalescent COVID-19.

This TCR was recovered from a man aged 45-60 years with active COVID-19. Sequencing was performed on peripheral blood.

CDR3 in amino acids: CASSYSPARNTEAFF. The CDR3 coding sequence is TGTGCCAGCAGTTACTCTCCCGCCAGGAACACTGAAGCTTTCTTT. The genes are TRBV6-5 and TRBJ1-1; D is unresolved. The CDR3 extends over 15 amino acids. Germline V gene sequence: CDR1 MNHEY, CDR2 SVGAGI. Between the trimmed V and J ends, which lost 0 bases and 1 base, there was a span of 9 bases.